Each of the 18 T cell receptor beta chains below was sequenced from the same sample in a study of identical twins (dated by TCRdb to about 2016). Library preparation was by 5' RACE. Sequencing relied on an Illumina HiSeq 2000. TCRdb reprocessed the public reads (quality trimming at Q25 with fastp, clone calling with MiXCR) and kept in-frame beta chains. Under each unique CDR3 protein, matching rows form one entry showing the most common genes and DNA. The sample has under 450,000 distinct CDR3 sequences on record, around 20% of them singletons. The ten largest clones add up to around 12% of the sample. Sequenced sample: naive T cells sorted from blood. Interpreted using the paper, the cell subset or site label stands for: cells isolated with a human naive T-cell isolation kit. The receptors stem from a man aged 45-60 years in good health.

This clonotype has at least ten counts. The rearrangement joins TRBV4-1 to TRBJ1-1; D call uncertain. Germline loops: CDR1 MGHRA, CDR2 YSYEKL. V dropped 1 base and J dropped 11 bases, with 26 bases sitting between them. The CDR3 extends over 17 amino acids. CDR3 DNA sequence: TGCGCCAGCAGCCAAGCTTCGTGGGAGGGCCGAGCCGACTCGGCTTTCTTT. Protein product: CASSQASWEGRADSAFF.

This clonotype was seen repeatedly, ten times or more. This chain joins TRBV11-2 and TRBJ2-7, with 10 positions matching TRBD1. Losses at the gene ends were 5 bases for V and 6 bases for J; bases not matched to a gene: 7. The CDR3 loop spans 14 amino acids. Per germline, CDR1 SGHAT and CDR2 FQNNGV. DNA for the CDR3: TGTGCCAGCAGCACCGGGACAGGGGCCTCCGAGCAGTACTTC. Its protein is CASSTGTGASEQYF.

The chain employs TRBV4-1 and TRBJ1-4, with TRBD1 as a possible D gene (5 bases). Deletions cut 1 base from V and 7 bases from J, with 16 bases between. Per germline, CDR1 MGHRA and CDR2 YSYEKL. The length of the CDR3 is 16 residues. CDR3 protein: CASSQGPQGYGEKLFF. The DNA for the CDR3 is TGCGCCAGCAGCCAAGGTCCTCAGGGTTATGGTGAAAAACTGTTTTTT.

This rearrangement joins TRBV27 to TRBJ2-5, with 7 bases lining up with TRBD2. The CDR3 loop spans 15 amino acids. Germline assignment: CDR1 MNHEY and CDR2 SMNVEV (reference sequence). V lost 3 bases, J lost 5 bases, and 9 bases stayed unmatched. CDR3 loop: CASSLSRGSWETQYF. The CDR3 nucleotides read TGTGCCAGCAGTTTGTCGCGCGGGAGCTGGGAGACCCAGTACTTC.

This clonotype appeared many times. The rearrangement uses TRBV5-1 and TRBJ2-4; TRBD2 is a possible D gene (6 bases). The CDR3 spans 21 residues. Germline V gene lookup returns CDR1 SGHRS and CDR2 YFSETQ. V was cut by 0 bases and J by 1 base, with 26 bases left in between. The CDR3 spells CASSLGPEAGLPQGAKNIQYF. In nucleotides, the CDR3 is TGCGCCAGCAGCTTGGGTCCCGAAGCGGGTCTGCCCCAGGGTGCCAAAAACATTCAGTACTTC.

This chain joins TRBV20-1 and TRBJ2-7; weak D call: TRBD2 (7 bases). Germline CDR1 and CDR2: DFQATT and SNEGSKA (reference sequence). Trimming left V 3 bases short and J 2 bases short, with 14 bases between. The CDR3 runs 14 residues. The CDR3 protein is CSASGGAGPYEQYF. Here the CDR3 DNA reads TGCAGTGCTAGTGGGGGGGCCGGGCCCTACGAGCAGTACTTC.

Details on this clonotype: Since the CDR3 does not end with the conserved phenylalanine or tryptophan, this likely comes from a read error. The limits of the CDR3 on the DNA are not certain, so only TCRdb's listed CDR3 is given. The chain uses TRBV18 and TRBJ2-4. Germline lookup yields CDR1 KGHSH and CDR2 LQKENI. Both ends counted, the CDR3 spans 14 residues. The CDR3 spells CASSPQRAKSIQCS.

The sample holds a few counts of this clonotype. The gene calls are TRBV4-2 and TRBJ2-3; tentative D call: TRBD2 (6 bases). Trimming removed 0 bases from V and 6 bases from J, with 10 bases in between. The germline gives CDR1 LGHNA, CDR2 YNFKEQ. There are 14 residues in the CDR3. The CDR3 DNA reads TGTGCCAGCAGCCAAGATCGGAGGGCTGATACGCAGTATTTT. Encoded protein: CASSQDRRADTQYF.

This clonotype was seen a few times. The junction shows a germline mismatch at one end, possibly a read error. CDR3 sequence: CASSPGGRTYRGQETQYF. CDR3 in DNA: TGTGCTAGCAGCCCCGGGGGCCGGACCTATCGAGGTCAGGAGACCCAGTACTTC. The V gene is TRBV7-7, the J gene TRBJ2-5; D is perhaps TRBD1 or TRBD2 (6 bases each). This CDR3 comprises 18 residues. Per germline, CDR1 SSHAT and CDR2 FNYEAQ (reference sequence).

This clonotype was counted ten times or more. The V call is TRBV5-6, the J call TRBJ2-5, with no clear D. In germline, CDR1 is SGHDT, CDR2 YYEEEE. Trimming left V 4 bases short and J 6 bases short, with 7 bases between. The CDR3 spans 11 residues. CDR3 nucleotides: TGTGCCAGCAGCACAGCACAGACCCAGTACTTC. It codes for CASSTAQTQYF. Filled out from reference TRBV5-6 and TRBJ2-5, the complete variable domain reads DAGVTQSPTHLIKTRGQQVTLRCSPKSGHDTVSWYQQALGQGPQFIFQYYEEEERQRGNFPDRFSGHQFPNYSSELNVNALLLGDSALYLCASSTAQTQYFGPGTRLLVL.

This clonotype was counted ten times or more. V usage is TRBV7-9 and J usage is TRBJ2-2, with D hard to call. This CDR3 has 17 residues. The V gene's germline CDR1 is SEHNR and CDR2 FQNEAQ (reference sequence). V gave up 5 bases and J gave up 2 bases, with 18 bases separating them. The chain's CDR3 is CASSPTIDKPNTGELFF. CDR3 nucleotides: TGTGCCAGCAGCCCCACAATCGACAAGCCAAACACCGGGGAGCTGTTTTTT.

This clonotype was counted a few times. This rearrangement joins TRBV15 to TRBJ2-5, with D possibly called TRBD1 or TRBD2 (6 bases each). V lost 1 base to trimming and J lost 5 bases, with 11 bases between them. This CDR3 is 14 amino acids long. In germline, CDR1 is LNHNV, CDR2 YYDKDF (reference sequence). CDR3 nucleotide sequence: TGTGCCACCAGCAGAGTGGGGGGCGGGGAGACCCAGTACTTC. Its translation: CATSRVGGGETQYF.

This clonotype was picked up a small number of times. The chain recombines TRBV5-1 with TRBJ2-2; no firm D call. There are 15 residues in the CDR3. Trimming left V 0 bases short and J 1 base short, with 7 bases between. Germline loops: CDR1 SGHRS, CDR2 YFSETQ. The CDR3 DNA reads TGCGCCAGCAGCTTGGAAATGGGGAACACCGGGGAGCTGTTTTTT. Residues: CASSLEMGNTGELFF.

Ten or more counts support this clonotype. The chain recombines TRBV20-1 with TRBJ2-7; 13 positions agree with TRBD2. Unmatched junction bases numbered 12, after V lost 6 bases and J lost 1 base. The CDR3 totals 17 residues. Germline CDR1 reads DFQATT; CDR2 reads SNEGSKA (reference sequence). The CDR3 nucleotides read TGCAGTGCCCTAAGCCGAATACTAGCGGGAGGGTCCTACGAGCAGTACTTC. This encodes CSALSRILAGGSYEQYF.

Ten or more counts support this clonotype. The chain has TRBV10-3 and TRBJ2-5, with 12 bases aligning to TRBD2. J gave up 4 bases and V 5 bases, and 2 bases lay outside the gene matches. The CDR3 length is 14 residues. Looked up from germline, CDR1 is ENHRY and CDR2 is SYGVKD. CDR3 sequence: CAISLAGGRETQYF. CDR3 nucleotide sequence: TGTGCCATCAGTCTAGCGGGAGGGCGAGAGACCCAGTACTTC.

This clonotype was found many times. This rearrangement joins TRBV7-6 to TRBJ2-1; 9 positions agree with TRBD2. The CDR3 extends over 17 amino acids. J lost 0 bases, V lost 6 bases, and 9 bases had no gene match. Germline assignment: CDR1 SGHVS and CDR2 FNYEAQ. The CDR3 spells CASSPDLAGTSYNEQFF. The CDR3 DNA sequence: TGTGCCAGCAGTCCAGATCTAGCGGGAACCTCCTACAATGAGCAGTTCTTC.

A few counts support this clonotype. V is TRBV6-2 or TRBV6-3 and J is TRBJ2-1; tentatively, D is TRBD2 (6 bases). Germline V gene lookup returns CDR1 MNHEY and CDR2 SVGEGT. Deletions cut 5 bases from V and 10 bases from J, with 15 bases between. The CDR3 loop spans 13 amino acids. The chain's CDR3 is CASSGGFVGEQFF. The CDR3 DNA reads TGTGCCAGCAGTGGGGGGTTTGTAGGCGAGCAGTTCTTC.

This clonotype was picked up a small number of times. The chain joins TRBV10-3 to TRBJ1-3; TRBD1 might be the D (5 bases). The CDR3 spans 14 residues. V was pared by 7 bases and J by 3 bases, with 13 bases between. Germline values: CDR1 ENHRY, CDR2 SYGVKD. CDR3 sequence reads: CAITGQGGGNTIYF. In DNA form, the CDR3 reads TGTGCCATCACGGGGCAGGGCGGTGGAAACACCATATATTTT.